Following are 8 T cell receptor beta chains from one sample sequenced in a study of regulatory T cells in long-lasting Graves disease. Time point of the sample: persistent/refractory GD, antithyroid drugs over 5 years with positive TRAb. Researchers made the TCR library from RNA that was extracted from PBMCs. Combining iRepertoire HTBI primers with Arm-PCR of CDR3 regions, the authors built TCR beta libraries. TCRdb re-called the multiplex PCR reads with MiXCR, one entry per CDR3 protein. This table has about 300,000 distinct CDR3 sequences, 22% appearing once. This sample comprised peripheral blood mononuclear cells (PBMCs), obtained when the disease was refractory, from a patient treated with antithyroid drugs. Receptors were obtained from a female donor with Graves disease.

This clonotype was detected only a few times. This chain connects TRBV28 to TRBJ2-2; TRBD2 matches 12 bases. Unmatched junction bases numbered 6, after V lost 8 bases and J lost 2 bases. The CDR3 spans 16 residues. Per the germline V gene, CDR1 is MDHEN and CDR2 is SYDVKM. The CDR3 DNA reads as TGTGCCAGCCTAGCGGGAGGGCCAATAAACACCGGGGAGCTGTTTTTT. This translates into CASLAGGPINTGELFF. Drawing the rest from reference TRBV28 and TRBJ2-2, the complete variable domain is DVKVTQSSRYLVKRTGEKVFLECVQDMDHENMFWYRQDPGLGLRLIYFSYDVKMKEKGDIPEGYSVSREKKERFSLILESASTNQTSMYLCASLAGGPINTGELFFGEGSRLTVL.

The chain carries TRBV30 and TRBJ1-1; D possibly corresponds to TRBD1 (6 bases). V shed 2 bases and J shed 8 bases, with 15 bases lying between them. The CDR3 has 13 amino acids. CDR1 and CDR2 from the germline V gene are GTSNPN and SVGIG (reference sequence). Here the CDR3 DNA reads TGTGCCTGGAGTCGACAGGTCGGGAAGGAAGCTTTCTTT. It is translated as CAWSRQVGKEAFF. Full variable domain (outside the CDR3, taken from reference TRBV30 and TRBJ1-1): SQTIHQWPATLVQPVGSPLSLECTVEGTSNPNLYWYRQAAGRGLQLLFYSVGIGQISSEVPQNLSASRPQDRQFILSSKKLLLSDSGFYLCAWSRQVGKEAFFGQGTRLTVV.

This clonotype was picked up many times. The J gene is TRBJ2-7, the V gene TRBV7-8; possibly TRBD2 for D (5 bases). Germline V gene sequence: CDR1 SGHVS, CDR2 FQNEAQ. Trimming took 0 bases from V and 6 from J, leaving 12 bases between them. The CDR3 runs to 14 residues. CDR3 sequence: CASSLASAGGEQYF. CDR3 nucleotides: TGTGCCAGCAGCTTAGCATCGGCGGGCGGCGAGCAGTACTTC.

Note on this clonotype: An end of the junction differs from the germline gene, which may be a read error. V and J are TRBV5-5 and TRBJ2-7; possibly TRBD2 for D (6 bases). Germline V gene sequence: CDR1 SGHKS, CDR2 YYEKEE (reference sequence). The CDR3 is 17 amino acids. CDR3 DNA: TGTGCCGGCAGCTTGGGGAGGATGGGGACGGAGACCTACGAGCAGTACTTC. Its protein is CAGSLGRMGTETYEQYF. The full variable domain, rest sourced from reference TRBV5-5 and TRBJ2-7, is DAGVTQSPTHLIKTRGQQVTLRCSPISGHKSVSWYQQVLGQGPQFIFQYYEKEERGRGNFPDRFSARQFPNYSSELNVNALLLGDSALYLCAGSLGRMGTETYEQYFGPGTRLTVT.

This clonotype was seen a few times. The J gene is TRBJ2-7, the V gene TRBV7-2; TRBD1 agrees at 7 bases. CDR3 length: 17 amino acids. Germline-derived CDR1 and CDR2 are SGHTA and FQGNSA. Trimming at V came to 2 bases and at J to 5 bases, leaving 15 bases not matched to a gene. This CDR3 reads CASSLPTGTEALHEQYF. The CDR3 coding sequence is TGTGCCAGCAGCTTACCAACCGGGACAGAAGCGCTCCACGAGCAGTACTTC.

This clonotype was seen a few times. The rearrangement joins TRBV20-1 to TRBJ1-2, with 9 nucleotides matching TRBD1. The CDR3 has 13 amino acids. Germline loops: CDR1 DFQATT, CDR2 SNEGSKA (reference sequence). V lost 3 bases to trimming and J lost 8 bases; unmatched junction nucleotides: 7. CDR3: CSARKQGARGYTF. CDR3 coding DNA: TGCAGTGCTAGGAAACAGGGGGCTCGGGGCTACACCTTC.

This clonotype was seen repeatedly, ten times or more. V is TRBV11-2 and J is TRBJ2-5; 10 nucleotides agree with TRBD2. Trimming at V came to 1 base and at J to 4 bases, leaving 9 bases not matched to a gene. CDR3 length equals 17 residues. The V gene's germline CDR1 is SGHAT and CDR2 FQNNGV. CDR3 in amino acids: CASSLGLLAGDRETQYF. CDR3 sequence (DNA): TGTGCCAGCAGCTTAGGTCTTCTAGCGGGAGATCGAGAGACCCAGTACTTC.

This clonotype was seen repeatedly, ten times or more. V and J are TRBV28 and TRBJ1-4; D gene unclear. V lost 6 bases and J 6 bases, leaving 8 bases between the germline ends. Germline lookup yields CDR1 MDHEN and CDR2 SYDVKM. The CDR3 has 12 residues. Here the CDR3 reads CASRNSYEKLFF. In nucleotides, the CDR3 is TGTGCCAGCAGGAACAGCTATGAAAAACTGTTTTTT.